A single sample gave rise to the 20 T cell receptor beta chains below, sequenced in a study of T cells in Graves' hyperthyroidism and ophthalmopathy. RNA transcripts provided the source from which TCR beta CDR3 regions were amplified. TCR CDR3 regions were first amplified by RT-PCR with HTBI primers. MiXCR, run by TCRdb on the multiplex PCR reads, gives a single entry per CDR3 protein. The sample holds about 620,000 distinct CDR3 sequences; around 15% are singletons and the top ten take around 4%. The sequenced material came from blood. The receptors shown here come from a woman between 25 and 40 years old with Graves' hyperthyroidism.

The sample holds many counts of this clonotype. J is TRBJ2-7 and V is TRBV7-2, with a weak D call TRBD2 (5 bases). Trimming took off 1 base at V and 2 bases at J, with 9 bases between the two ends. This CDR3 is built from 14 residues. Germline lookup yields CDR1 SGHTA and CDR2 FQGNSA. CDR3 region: CASSLDGIPYEQYF. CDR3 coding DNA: TGTGCCAGCAGCTTAGACGGGATTCCCTACGAGCAGTACTTC.

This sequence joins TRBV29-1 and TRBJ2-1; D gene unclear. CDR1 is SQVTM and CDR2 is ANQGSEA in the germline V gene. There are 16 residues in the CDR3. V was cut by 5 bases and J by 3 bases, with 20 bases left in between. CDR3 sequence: CSVLGASSVLYNEQFF. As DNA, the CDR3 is TGCAGCGTTTTGGGCGCCTCCTCAGTACTCTACAATGAGCAGTTCTTC.

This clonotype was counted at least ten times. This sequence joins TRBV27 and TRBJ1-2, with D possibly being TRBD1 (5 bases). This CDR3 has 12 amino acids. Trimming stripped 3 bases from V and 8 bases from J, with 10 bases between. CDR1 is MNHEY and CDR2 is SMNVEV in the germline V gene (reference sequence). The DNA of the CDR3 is TGTGCCAGCAGTTTTCCAGGGCGGGGCTACACCTTC. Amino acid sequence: CASSFPGRGYTF.

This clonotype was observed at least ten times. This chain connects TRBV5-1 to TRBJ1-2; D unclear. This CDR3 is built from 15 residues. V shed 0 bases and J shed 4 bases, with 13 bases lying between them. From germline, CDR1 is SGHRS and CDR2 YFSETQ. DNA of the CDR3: TGCGCCAGCAGCTTGGAATCCCTAGGTGGCTATGGCTACACCTTC. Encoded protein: CASSLESLGGYGYTF.

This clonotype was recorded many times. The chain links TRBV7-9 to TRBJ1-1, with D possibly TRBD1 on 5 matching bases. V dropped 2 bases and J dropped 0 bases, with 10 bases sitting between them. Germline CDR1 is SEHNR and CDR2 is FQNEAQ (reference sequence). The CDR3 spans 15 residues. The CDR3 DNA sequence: TGTGCCAGCAGCTTACAGGGCCCGATGAACACTGAAGCTTTCTTT. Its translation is CASSLQGPMNTEAFF.

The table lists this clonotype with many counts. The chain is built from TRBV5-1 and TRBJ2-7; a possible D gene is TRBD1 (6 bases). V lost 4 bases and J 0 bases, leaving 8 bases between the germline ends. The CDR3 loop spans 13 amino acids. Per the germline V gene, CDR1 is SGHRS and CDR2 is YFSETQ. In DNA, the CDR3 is TGCGCCAGCAGCATGGACAGCTCCTACGAGCAGTACTTC. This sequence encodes CASSMDSSYEQYF.

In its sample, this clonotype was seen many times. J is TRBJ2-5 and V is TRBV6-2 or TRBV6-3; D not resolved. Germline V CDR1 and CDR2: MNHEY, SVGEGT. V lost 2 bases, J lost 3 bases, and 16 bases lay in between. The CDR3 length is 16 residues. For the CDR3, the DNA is TGTGCCAGCAGTTACAGCCCAGGCCATTTCGAAGAGACCCAGTACTTC. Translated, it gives CASSYSPGHFEETQYF.

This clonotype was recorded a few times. The CDR3 nucleotides read TGTGCCAGTAGTATAGGTCGACACGAGAACACTGAAGCTTTCTTT. Translation: CASSIGRHENTEAFF. This chain links TRBV19 with TRBJ1-1; the D is unclear. The CDR3 spans 15 residues. Germline assignment: CDR1 LNHDA and CDR2 SQIVND (reference sequence). V was trimmed by 1 base and J by 1 base, leaving 10 bases between them.

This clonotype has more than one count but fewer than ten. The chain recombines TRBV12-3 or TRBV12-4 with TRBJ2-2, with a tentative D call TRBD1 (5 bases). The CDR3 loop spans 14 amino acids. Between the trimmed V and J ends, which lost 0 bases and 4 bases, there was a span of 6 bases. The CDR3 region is CASSLARATGELFF. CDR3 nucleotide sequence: TGTGCCAGCAGTTTAGCCAGGGCCACCGGGGAGCTGTTTTTT.

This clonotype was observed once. This chain's CDR3 is CSVDYQRESSYEQYF. The DNA for the CDR3 is TGCAGCGTTGATTACCAGCGGGAGAGCTCCTACGAGCAGTACTTC. The chain carries TRBV29-1 and TRBJ2-7, with TRBD2 matching over 8 bases. The CDR3 has 15 amino acids. Germline CDR1 SQVTM, CDR2 ANQGSEA. V trimming: 3 bases; J trimming: 0 bases; junction bases outside the gene matches: 7.

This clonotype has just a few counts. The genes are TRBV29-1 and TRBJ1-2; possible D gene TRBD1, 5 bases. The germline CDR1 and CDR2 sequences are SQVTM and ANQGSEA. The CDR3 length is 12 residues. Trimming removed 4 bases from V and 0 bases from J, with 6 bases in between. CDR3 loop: CSVGGPNYGYTF. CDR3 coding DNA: TGCAGCGTTGGGGGACCTAACTATGGCTACACCTTC.

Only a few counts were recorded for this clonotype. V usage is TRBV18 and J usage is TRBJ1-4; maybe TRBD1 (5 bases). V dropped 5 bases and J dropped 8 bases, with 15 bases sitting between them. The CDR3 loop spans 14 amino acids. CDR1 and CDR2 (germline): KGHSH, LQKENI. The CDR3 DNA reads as TGTGCCAGCTCAGAAACAGGAGTTCGGGAAAAACTGTTTTTT. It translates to CASSETGVREKLFF.

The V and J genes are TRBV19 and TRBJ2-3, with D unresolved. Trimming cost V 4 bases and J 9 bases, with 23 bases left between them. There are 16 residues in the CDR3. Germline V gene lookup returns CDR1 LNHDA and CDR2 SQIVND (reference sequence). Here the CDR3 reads CASSTTAAWAQTTQYF. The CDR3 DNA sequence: TGTGCCAGTAGTACGACTGCGGCCTGGGCACAGACCACGCAGTATTTT.

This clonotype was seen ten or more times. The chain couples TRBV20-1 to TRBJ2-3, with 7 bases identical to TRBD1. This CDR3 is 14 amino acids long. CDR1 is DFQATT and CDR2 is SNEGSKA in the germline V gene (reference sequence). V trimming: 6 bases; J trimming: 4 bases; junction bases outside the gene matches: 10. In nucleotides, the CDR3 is TGCAGTGCACCAAGGCAGGGGGTCCCAGATACGCAGTATTTT. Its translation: CSAPRQGVPDTQYF.

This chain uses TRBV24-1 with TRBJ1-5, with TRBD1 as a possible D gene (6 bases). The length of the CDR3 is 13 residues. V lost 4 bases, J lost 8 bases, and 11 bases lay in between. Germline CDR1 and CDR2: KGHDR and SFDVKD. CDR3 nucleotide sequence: TGTGCCACCAGTGAGAGGACAGTGGAGCCCCAGCATTTT. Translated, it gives CATSERTVEPQHF.

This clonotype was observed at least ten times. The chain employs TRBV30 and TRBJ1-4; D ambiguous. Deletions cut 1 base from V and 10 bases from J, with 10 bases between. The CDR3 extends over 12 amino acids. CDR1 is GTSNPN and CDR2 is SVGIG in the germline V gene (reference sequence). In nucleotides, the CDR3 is TGTGCCTGGAGTGCTAGGAAAGGAAAACTGTTTTTT. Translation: CAWSARKGKLFF. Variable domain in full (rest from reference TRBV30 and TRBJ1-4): SQTIHQWPATLVQPVGSPLSLECTVEGTSNPNLYWYRQAAGRGLQLLFYSVGIGQISSEVPQNLSASRPQDRQFILSSKKLLLSDSGFYLCAWSARKGKLFFGSGTQLSVL.

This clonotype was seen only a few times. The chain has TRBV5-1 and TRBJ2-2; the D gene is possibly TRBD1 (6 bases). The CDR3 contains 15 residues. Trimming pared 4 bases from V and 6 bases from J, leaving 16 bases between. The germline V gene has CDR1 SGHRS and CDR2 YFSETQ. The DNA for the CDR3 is TGCGCCAGCAGCGGGGGAACAGGGTTGGCCGGGGAGCTGTTTTTT. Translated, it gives CASSGGTGLAGELFF.

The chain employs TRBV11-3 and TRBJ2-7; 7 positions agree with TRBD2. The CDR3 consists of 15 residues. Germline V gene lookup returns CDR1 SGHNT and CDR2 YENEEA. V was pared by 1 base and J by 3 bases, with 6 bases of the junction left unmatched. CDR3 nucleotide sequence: TGTGCCAGCAGCTTAGCGGGGGGAGGATTCTACGAGCAGTACTTC. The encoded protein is CASSLAGGGFYEQYF. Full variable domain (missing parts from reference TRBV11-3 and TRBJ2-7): EAGVVQSPRYKIIEKKQPVAFWCNPISGHNTLYWYLQNLGQGPELLIRYENEEAVDDSQLPKDRFSAERLKGVDSTLKIQPAELGDSAVYLCASSLAGGGFYEQYFGPGTRLTVT.

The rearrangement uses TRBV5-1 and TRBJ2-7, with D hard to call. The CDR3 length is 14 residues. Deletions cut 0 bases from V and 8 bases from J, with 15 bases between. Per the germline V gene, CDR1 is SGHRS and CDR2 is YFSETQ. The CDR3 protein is CASSLEGSPPQQYF. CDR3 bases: TGCGCCAGCAGCTTGGAAGGGTCCCCACCCCAGCAGTACTTC.

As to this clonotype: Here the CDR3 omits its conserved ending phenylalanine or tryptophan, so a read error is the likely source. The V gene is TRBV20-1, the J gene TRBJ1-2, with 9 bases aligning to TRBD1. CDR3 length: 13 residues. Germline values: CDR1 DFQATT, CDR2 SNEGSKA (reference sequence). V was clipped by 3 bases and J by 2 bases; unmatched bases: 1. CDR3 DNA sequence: TGCAGTGCTAGGGGGACAGGGAACTATGGCTACACCCTC. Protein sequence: CSARGTGNYGYTL.